The 28 T cell receptor beta chains in this list originate from one sample, sequenced in a study of vaccination and CD4 T cells after COVID-19. Treatment described: approximately nine-day PBMC culture with coronavirus spike peptide pools or control peptides (ViraFEST assay). Cultured CD4+ T cell DNA was sequenced using the Oncomine TCR Beta short-read assay. A single record per CDR3 protein comes from TCRdb applying MiXCR to the PCR reads. Of some 13,000 distinct CDR3 sequences in the sample, about 46% were seen once. These receptors are not linked to any known antigen. Material: CD4+ T cells from blood, cultured in vitro. The source is a human donor who had recovered from COVID-19.

The chain links TRBV5-4 to TRBJ2-7; D possibly corresponds to TRBD2 (5 bases). The CDR3 length is 14 residues. Germline assignment: CDR1 SGHNT and CDR2 YYREEE (reference sequence). V was clipped by 3 bases and J by 2 bases, with 12 bases between them. The CDR3 reads CASSWAGNPYEQYF. CDR3 coding DNA: TGTGCCAGCAGCTGGGCGGGTAATCCCTACGAGCAGTACTTC.

The J gene is TRBJ2-7, the V gene TRBV11-2, with D uncertain. Per the germline V gene, CDR1 is SGHAT and CDR2 is FQNNGV. CDR3 length equals 14 residues. Trimming took off 4 bases at V and 6 bases at J, with 16 bases between the two ends. This chain's CDR3 is CASSSLAVLGEQYF. The CDR3 nucleotides are TGTGCCAGCAGCTCCCTCGCCGTCCTGGGCGAGCAGTACTTC.

J is TRBJ1-2 and V is TRBV10-3, with 9 nucleotides matching TRBD1. This CDR3 is built from 13 residues. Losses at the gene ends were 9 bases for V and 5 bases for J; bases not matched to a gene: 7. The germline V gene has CDR1 ENHRY and CDR2 SYGVKD. CDR3 residues: CAIDRGEGYGYTF. Here the CDR3 DNA reads TGTGCCATAGACAGGGGGGAAGGGTATGGCTACACCTTC.

This clonotype was counted only a few times. This chain connects TRBV20-1 to TRBJ2-3; 7 bases are shared with TRBD2. CDR3 length: 17 amino acids. Germline V gives CDR1 DFQATT, CDR2 SNEGSKA (reference sequence). Trimming cost V 1 base and J 8 bases; bases outside gene matches: 18. The CDR3 sequence: CSARGAGSGARLATQYF. Here the CDR3 DNA reads TGCAGTGCTAGAGGGGCGGGGAGCGGGGCCCGCTTAGCTACGCAGTATTTT.

V is TRBV5-1 and J is TRBJ2-3; D may be TRBD1 (6 bases). Trimming cost V 2 bases and J 0 bases, with 10 bases left between them. From germline, CDR1 is SGHRS and CDR2 YFSETQ. CDR3 size: 15 residues. As DNA, the CDR3 is TGCGCCAGCAGCTTACAGGGTGCGAGCACAGATACGCAGTATTTT. Protein product: CASSLQGASTDTQYF. The variable domain in full, completed from reference TRBV5-1 and TRBJ2-3, reads KAGVTQTPRYLIKTRGQQVTLSCSPISGHRSVSWYQQTPGQGLQFLFEYFSETQRNKGNFPGRFSGRQFSNSRSEMNVSTLELGDSALYLCASSLQGASTDTQYFGPGTRLTVL.

The chain recombines TRBV11-3 with TRBJ1-1, with D tentatively TRBD1 (5 bases). Trimming took 4 bases from V and 1 from J, leaving 7 bases between them. Germline assignment: CDR1 SGHNT and CDR2 YENEEA. The CDR3 runs to 13 residues. CDR3 sequence reads: CASSSGQNTEAFF. The CDR3 bases are TGTGCCAGCAGCTCTGGACAGAACACTGAAGCTTTCTTT.

This chain uses TRBV20-1 with TRBJ1-4, with D unclear. The CDR3 runs 11 residues. From germline, CDR1 is DFQATT and CDR2 SNEGSKA (reference sequence). The V and J ends lost 4 bases and 8 bases respectively, with 8 bases between them. The CDR3 DNA is TGCAGTGCTATTTCGGGGGAAAAACTGTTTTTT. Protein: CSAISGEKLFF.

V and J are TRBV5-4 and TRBJ2-1; TRBD2 agrees at 9 bases. CDR1 SGHNT and CDR2 YYREEE come from the germline V gene (reference sequence). The V segment lost 3 bases and the J segment 9 bases; nucleotides outside the gene matches: 10. The CDR3 has 15 residues. The CDR3 spells CASSSTGTSNSEQFF. The CDR3 DNA reads as TGTGCCAGCAGCTCGACCGGGACTAGCAATAGTGAGCAGTTCTTC.

The chain is built from TRBV19 and TRBJ2-7; no clear D gene. The CDR3 runs 15 residues. Trimming shortened V by 1 base and J by 0 bases, and 10 bases separated the two germline ends. Germline CDR1 is LNHDA and CDR2 is SQIVND (reference sequence). CDR3 sequence: CASSIAAGFSYEQYF. The CDR3 DNA reads as TGTGCCAGTAGTATAGCGGCAGGTTTCTCCTACGAGCAGTACTTC.

There are a few counts of this clonotype. The rearrangement joins TRBV30 to TRBJ2-3; TRBD1 aligns across 7 bases. J gave up 4 bases and V 8 bases, and 12 bases lay outside the gene matches. The germline V gene has CDR1 GTSNPN and CDR2 SVGIG (reference sequence). This CDR3 region has 14 residues. CDR3 DNA: TGTGCCGGGACATTAGGGGGCAATTCAGATACGCAGTATTTT. This sequence encodes CAGTLGGNSDTQYF.

The chain is built from TRBV27 and TRBJ1-5; 7 bases align to TRBD1. Trimming removed 0 bases from V and 1 base from J; junction bases left unmatched: 6. CDR1 and CDR2 from the germline V gene are MNHEY and SMNVEV (reference sequence). This CDR3 is 17 amino acids long. CDR3: CASSLSSAGGSNQPQHF. The CDR3 DNA reads TGTGCCAGCAGTTTATCGTCGGCAGGGGGGAGCAATCAGCCCCAGCATTTT.

The gene calls are TRBV27 and TRBJ2-7, with 7 bases that match TRBD2. The junction had 14 bases not matched to a gene; V was cut back by 3 bases and J by 3 bases. This CDR3 is 17 amino acids long. Germline CDR1 and CDR2: MNHEY and SMNVEV (reference sequence). The CDR3 DNA follows: TGTGCCAGCAGTTTCCAGTTTGAATACGGGGGGAACTACGAGCAGTACTTC. Its translation is CASSFQFEYGGNYEQYF.

The rearrangement links TRBV11-3 to TRBJ2-2; TRBD2 matches 8 bases. The CDR3 runs to 16 residues. Germline V gene sequence: CDR1 SGHNT, CDR2 YENEEA. With V trimmed by 5 bases and J by 6 bases, 11 bases remained unmatched. The CDR3 loop is CASSPYAGTRPGELFF. In nucleotides, the CDR3 is TGTGCCAGCAGCCCCTACGCCGGGACTAGGCCCGGGGAGCTGTTTTTT.

The gene calls are TRBV20-1 and TRBJ2-4, with D unclear. With 5 bases removed from V and 5 bases from J, the gap between germline ends came to 16 bases. Per germline, CDR1 DFQATT and CDR2 SNEGSKA (reference sequence). This CDR3 contains 14 residues. The CDR3 nucleotides are TGCAGTGCTCCGGTGGCAGGTCGGGAAAACATTCAGTACTTC. This codes for CSAPVAGRENIQYF.

The V gene is TRBV4-1, the J gene TRBJ2-3; D is unresolved. Germline CDR1 is MGHRA and CDR2 is YSYEKL. The CDR3 is 13 amino acids. V gave up 0 bases and J gave up 3 bases, with 4 bases separating them. The CDR3 bases are TGCGCCAGCAGCCAAGAACTAACAGATACGCAGTATTTT. Protein: CASSQELTDTQYF.

The chain carries TRBV5-5 and TRBJ2-2, with D perhaps matching TRBD1 or TRBD2 (7 bases each). The V end was cut by 4 bases, the J end by 3 bases, with 16 bases between. The length of the CDR3 is 16 residues. Germline loops: CDR1 SGHKS, CDR2 YYEKEE (reference sequence). The CDR3 is CASSLGGGAYTGELFF. The CDR3 DNA is TGTGCCAGCAGCCTGGGAGGGGGCGCGTACACCGGGGAGCTGTTTTTT.

This clonotype showed up just a few times. The rearrangement links TRBV4-1 to TRBJ1-2; D perhaps matches TRBD1 (5 bases). Between the trimmed V and J ends, which lost 6 bases and 8 bases, there was a span of 19 bases. Germline-derived CDR1 and CDR2 are MGHRA and YSYEKL. The CDR3 totals 14 residues. CDR3 region: CASSPPGRRPGYTF. The CDR3 DNA is TGCGCCAGCAGTCCCCCGGGACGCCGGCCGGGCTACACCTTC.

The V gene is TRBV6-5, the J gene TRBJ2-7, with TRBD2 matching 11 bases. Germline lookup yields CDR1 MNHEY and CDR2 SVGAGI. With 3 bases clipped from V and 0 bases from J, the junction kept 4 bases outside the gene matches. This CDR3 comprises 16 residues. CDR3 coding DNA: TGTGCCAGCAGTTATACTAGCGGGGGTGGCTCCTACGAGCAGTACTTC. Amino acid sequence: CASSYTSGGGSYEQYF.

This clonotype was observed a single time. The CDR3 coding sequence is TGTGCCTGGAGTCGTGTCAATGAGCAGTTCTTC. It is translated as CAWSRVNEQFF. The V gene is TRBV30, the J gene TRBJ2-1; D unclear. V lost 2 bases, J lost 6 bases, and 5 bases lay in between. The CDR3 totals 11 residues. From germline, CDR1 is GTSNPN and CDR2 SVGIG (reference sequence).

J is TRBJ1-4 and V is TRBV7-9, with a tentative D call TRBD1 (6 bases). CDR3 size: 14 residues. From germline, CDR1 is SEHNR and CDR2 FQNEAQ (reference sequence). Trimming pared 7 bases from V and 4 bases from J, leaving 13 bases between. As DNA, the CDR3 is TGTGCCAGCACTATAGGGGGGAATAATGAAAAACTGTTTTTT. It encodes CASTIGGNNEKLFF.

CDR3 protein: CASRESYEQYF. DNA for the CDR3: TGTGCCAGCCGGGAGAGCTACGAGCAGTACTTC. V usage is TRBV2 and J usage is TRBJ2-7; D is possibly TRBD2 (6 bases). Trimming cost V 8 bases and J 3 bases, with 8 bases left between them. Germline V gene lookup returns CDR1 SNHLY and CDR2 FYNNEI. This CDR3 comprises 11 residues.

This chain connects TRBV6-5 to TRBJ2-7, with D possibly TRBD1 on 6 matching bases. Germline V gene data show CDR1 as MNHEY and CDR2 as SVGAGI. V lost 2 bases and J 2 bases, leaving 13 bases between the germline ends. The CDR3 totals 15 residues. The CDR3 protein is CASSYSRGFTYEQYF. The CDR3 DNA reads TGTGCCAGCAGTTACAGCAGGGGTTTTACCTACGAGCAGTACTTC.

V is TRBV12-2 and J is TRBJ1-5; no DNA check was done on the table's D call, TRBD1. TRBV12-2 is listed as a pseudogene. The CDR3 loop spans 17 amino acids. CDR3 nucleotides: TGTGCAAGTCGCTCCAATTGGGGGGCGAGTGTCAATCAGCCCCAGCATTTT. Translating it yields CASRSNWGASVNQPQHF.

V and J are TRBV12-3 or TRBV12-4 and TRBJ1-2, with 12 nucleotides matching TRBD1. The CDR3 is 14 residues long. V shed 7 bases and J 7 bases; nucleotides not matched to a gene: 7. In DNA form, the CDR3 reads TGTGCCAGCACCACGGGACAGGGGGCATTTGGCTACACCTTC. Its translation: CASTTGQGAFGYTF.

The chain recombines TRBV20-1 with TRBJ1-1, with TRBD1 identical over 9 bases. The germline gives CDR1 DFQATT, CDR2 SNEGSKA (reference sequence). The CDR3 runs 18 residues. Trimming at V came to 0 bases and at J to 2 bases, leaving 13 bases not matched to a gene. The CDR3 region is CSARDTWDRDRGNTEAFF. For the CDR3, the DNA is TGCAGTGCTAGAGATACCTGGGACAGGGATAGGGGCAACACTGAAGCTTTCTTT.

The J gene is TRBJ1-5, the V gene TRBV7-9; TRBD1 matches at 8 bases. Germline V gene sequence: CDR1 SEHNR, CDR2 FQNEAQ (reference sequence). J gave up 8 bases and V 6 bases, and 12 bases lay outside the gene matches. The CDR3 loop spans 15 amino acids. CDR3 amino acids: CASSSRDRCGEPQHF. CDR3 DNA: TGTGCCAGCAGTTCACGGGACAGGTGCGGGGAGCCCCAGCATTTT.

This clonotype has a handful of counts. This sequence joins TRBV2 and TRBJ1-1; possibly TRBD1 for D (5 bases). Germline-derived CDR1 and CDR2 are SNHLY and FYNNEI. Trimming cost V 4 bases and J 7 bases, with 16 bases left between them. CDR3 length equals 14 residues. In DNA form, the CDR3 reads TGTGCCAGCAGTGCCCTCGGGGCGAACGTTGAAGCTTTCTTT. Protein: CASSALGANVEAFF.

The chain links TRBV7-9 to TRBJ2-3; 11 positions agree with TRBD2. Germline loops: CDR1 SEHNR, CDR2 FQNEAQ (reference sequence). The junction had 16 bases not matched to a gene; V was cut back by 5 bases and J by 3 bases. CDR3 length: 19 residues. CDR3 DNA: TGTGCCAGCAGCCCGAGACTAGCGGGGCGGCTTCAGGCAACAGATACGCAGTATTTT. Its translation: CASSPRLAGRLQATDTQYF.